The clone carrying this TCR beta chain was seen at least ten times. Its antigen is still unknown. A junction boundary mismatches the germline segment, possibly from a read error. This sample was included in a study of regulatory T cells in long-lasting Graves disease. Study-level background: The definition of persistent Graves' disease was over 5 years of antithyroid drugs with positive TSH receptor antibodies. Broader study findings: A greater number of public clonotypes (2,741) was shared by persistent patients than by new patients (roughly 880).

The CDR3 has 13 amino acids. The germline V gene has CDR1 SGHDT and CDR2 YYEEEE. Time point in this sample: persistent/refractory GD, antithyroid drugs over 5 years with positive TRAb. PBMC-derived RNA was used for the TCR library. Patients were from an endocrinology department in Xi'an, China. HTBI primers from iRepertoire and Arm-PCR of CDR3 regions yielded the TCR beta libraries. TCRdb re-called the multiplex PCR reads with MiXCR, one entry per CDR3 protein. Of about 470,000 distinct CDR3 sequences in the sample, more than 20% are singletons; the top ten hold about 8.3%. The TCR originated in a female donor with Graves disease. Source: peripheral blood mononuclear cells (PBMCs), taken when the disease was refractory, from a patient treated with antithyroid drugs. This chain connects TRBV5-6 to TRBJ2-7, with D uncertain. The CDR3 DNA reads TGTGCCAGCAGTTTGGACCCTTGGAGCGAGCAGTACTTC. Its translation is CASSLDPWSEQYF.